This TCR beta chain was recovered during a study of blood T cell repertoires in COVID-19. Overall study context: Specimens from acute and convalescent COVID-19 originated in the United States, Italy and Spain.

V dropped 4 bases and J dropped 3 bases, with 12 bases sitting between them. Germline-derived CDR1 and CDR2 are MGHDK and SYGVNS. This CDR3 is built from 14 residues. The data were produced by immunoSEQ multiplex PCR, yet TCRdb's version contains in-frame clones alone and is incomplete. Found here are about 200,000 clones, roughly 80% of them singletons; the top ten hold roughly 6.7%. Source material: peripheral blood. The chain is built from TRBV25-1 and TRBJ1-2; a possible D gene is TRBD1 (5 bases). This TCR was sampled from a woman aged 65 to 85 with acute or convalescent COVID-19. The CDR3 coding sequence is TGTGCCAGCAGTGCCAGGGAGGGGTACTATGGCTACACCTTC. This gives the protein CASSAREGYYGYTF.